The 7 T cell receptor beta chains in this list originate from one sample, sequenced in a study of T-cell memory formation after mild COVID-19 (dated by TCRdb to about 2021). Receptor libraries were prepared by 5' RACE. This sample was sequenced with an Illumina NovaSeq 6000. TCRdb ran its own pipeline on the public reads, namely fastp trimming at Q25 and MiXCR clone calling, and kept in-frame beta chains. Each entry merges the rows of one CDR3 protein and shows their most common DNA and genes. Counted in this sample were under 400,000 distinct CDR3 sequences; roughly 20% of them appeared once. Roughly an eighth of the sample is held by the ten biggest clonotypes. Sequenced material: PBMCs or a T cell subset sorted from them (not recorded which). Receptor source: an adult woman who had mild COVID-19 (a few samples of this study predate the infection). The sample titles of this study are shuffled in the database, so cell type and time point are left out; the donor was told from shared clones.

The CDR3 reads CAWSVIGIADRFISYNEQFF. Written as DNA, the CDR3 is TGTGCCTGGAGTGTAATAGGGATAGCGGACCGGTTCATCTCCTACAATGAGCAGTTCTTC. The V call is TRBV30, the J call TRBJ2-1, with D possibly TRBD2 on 6 matching bases. Trimming shortened V by 0 bases and J by 0 bases, and 24 bases separated the two germline ends. Germline CDR1 is GTSNPN and CDR2 is SVGIG (reference sequence). This CDR3 comprises 20 residues. Together with reference TRBV30 and TRBJ2-1, the CDR3 gives the full variable domain: SQTIHQWPATLVQPVGSPLSLECTVEGTSNPNLYWYRQAAGRGLQLLFYSVGIGQISSEVPQNLSASRPQDRQFILSSKKLLLSDSGFYLCAWSVIGIADRFISYNEQFFGPGTRLTVL.

This chain connects TRBV6-1 to TRBJ1-3, with D possibly being TRBD1 (5 bases). This CDR3 is 17 amino acids long. Germline V gene sequence: CDR1 MNHNS, CDR2 SASEGT. V was trimmed by 5 bases and J by 2 bases, leaving 19 bases between them. This CDR3 reads CASSTRRGTAPGNTIYF. In nucleotides, the CDR3 is TGTGCCAGCAGTACCCGGCGGGGGACCGCCCCTGGAAACACCATATATTTT.

This chain connects TRBV20-1 to TRBJ1-1; 11 positions agree with TRBD1. CDR3 length: 12 residues. Per the germline V gene, CDR1 is DFQATT and CDR2 is SNEGSKA (reference sequence). CDR3: CRTGQGGTEAFF. In DNA, the CDR3 is TGCAGAACGGGACAGGGGGGCACTGAAGCTTTCTTT.

V and J are TRBV5-1 and TRBJ2-1; 11 nucleotides align to TRBD2. The V and J ends lost 4 bases and 0 bases, in that order; junction bases with no gene match: 6. The CDR3 sequence is 17 residues long. The germline CDR1 and CDR2 sequences are SGHRS and YFSETQ. The CDR3 loop reads CASSGGTSGSSYNEQFF. Written as DNA, the CDR3 is TGCGCCAGCAGCGGAGGGACTAGCGGTAGCTCCTACAATGAGCAGTTCTTC.

The V call is TRBV5-1, the J call TRBJ1-4, with 9 bases that match TRBD1. V dropped 3 bases and J dropped 5; count of bases not matched to a gene: 11. From germline, CDR1 is SGHRS and CDR2 YFSETQ. CDR3 size: 17 residues. CDR3 protein: CASSSRTGASSNEKLFF. In DNA, the CDR3 is TGCGCCAGCAGCTCAAGGACAGGGGCCAGTAGCAATGAAAAACTGTTTTTT.

This chain uses TRBV7-3 with TRBJ1-2, with TRBD1 identical over 7 bases. Germline lookup yields CDR1 SGHTA and CDR2 FQGTGA. Trimming at V came to 2 bases and at J to 8 bases, leaving 8 bases not matched to a gene. The CDR3 totals 14 residues. DNA for the CDR3: TGTGCCAGCAGCTTAGAAGGGACAGTGAGAGGCTACACCTTC. This encodes CASSLEGTVRGYTF. Looking up the rest from reference TRBV7-3 and TRBJ1-2 gives the full variable domain: GAGVSQTPSNKVTEKGKYVELRCDPISGHTALYWYRQSLGQGPEFLIYFQGTGAADDSGLPNDRFFAVRPEGSVSTLKIQRTERGDSAVYLCASSLEGTVRGYTFGSGTRLTVV.

V and J are TRBV11-1 and TRBJ2-1; D may match TRBD1 or TRBD2 (5 bases each). The CDR3 has 15 amino acids. Germline CDR1 and CDR2: SGHAT and FQDESV (reference sequence). The V end lost 2 bases, the J end lost 6 bases, and 14 bases lay between the germline ends. This CDR3 is CASSLNHGDRNEQFF. For the CDR3, the DNA is TGTGCCAGCAGCTTAAACCATGGGGACCGCAATGAGCAGTTCTTC.